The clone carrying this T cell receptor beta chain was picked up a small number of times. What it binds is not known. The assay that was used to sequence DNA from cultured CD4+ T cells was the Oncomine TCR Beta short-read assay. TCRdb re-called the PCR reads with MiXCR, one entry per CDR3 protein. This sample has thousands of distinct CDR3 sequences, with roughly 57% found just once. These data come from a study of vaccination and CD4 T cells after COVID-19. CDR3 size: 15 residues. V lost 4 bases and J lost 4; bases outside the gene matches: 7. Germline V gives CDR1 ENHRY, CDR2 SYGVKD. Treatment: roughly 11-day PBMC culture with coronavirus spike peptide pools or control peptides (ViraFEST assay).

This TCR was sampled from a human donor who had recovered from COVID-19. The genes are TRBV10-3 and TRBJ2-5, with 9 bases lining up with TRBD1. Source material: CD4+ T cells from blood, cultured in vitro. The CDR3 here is CAISARTGEAETQYF. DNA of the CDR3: TGTGCCATCAGTGCACGGACAGGGGAGGCAGAGACCCAGTACTTC.